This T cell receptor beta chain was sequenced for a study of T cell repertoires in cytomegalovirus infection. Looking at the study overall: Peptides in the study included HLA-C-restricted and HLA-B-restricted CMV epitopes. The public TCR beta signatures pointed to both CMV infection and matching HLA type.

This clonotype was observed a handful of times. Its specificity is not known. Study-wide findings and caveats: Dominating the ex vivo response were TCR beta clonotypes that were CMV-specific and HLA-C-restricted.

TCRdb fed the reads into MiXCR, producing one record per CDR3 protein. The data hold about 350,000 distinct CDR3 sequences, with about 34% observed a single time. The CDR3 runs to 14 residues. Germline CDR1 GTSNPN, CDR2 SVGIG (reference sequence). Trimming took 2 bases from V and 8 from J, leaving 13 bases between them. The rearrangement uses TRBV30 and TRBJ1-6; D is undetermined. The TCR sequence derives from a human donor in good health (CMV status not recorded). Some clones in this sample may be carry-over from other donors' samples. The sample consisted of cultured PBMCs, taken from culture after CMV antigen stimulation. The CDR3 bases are TGTGCCTGGAGTTCAGGCCGAGATCATTCACCCCTCCACTTT. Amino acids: CAWSSGRDHSPLHF.